This T cell receptor beta chain was sequenced during a study of T cell responses to AZD1222 COVID-19 vaccine (dated by TCRdb to the early 2020s). Regarding the research as a whole: AZD1222 recipients given second doses at about 4 weeks or at about 12 weeks were pooled, since spike-specific TCR depth and breadth were not found to differ between the two schedules. TCR sequencing was performed for 233 trial participants, of whom roughly 200 were given two doses of AZD1222 and around 26 were given two doses of MenACWY control vaccine. Trial participants were enrolled by age into subgroups of 18-55, 56-69 and 70-plus years, and roughly 150, 30 and 60 TCR-sequenced participants, respectively, were included in these subgroups. Broader findings and caveats from the paper: In the small 56-69-year group, the increase in depth fell short of significance, most likely because of low power. Conclusions about previously exposed vaccinees were limited because only six or seven AZD1222 recipients were SARS-CoV-2 seropositive at baseline. After two AZD1222 doses, both the breadth and the depth of spike-specific TCRs were significantly higher than at day 0 and than in MenACWY recipients. Participants were mostly white British and included more females than males, and it was suggested by the authors that clonal diversity may have been underestimated. Because no samples from the day 14 peak response were available, repertoires could be characterized only after the peak T cell response. Vaccine-associated CD4 TCRs spanned the whole spike protein, with dominant responses in regions 160-218 and 743-854. Epitopes outside the regions mutated in the B.1.351 and B.1.1.7 variants were reportedly recognized by nearly half of the unique spike-specific TCRs.

Inclusive of the bounding cysteine and phenylalanine, the CDR3 is 13 residues long. The retained sequence is limited to the CDR3, 39 bases, with the frame set at the first base. From the germline V gene, CDR1 is SGHRS and CDR2 is YFSETQ. Trimming costs V 1 base and J 8 bases, and their ends lie 9 bases apart. This clone was detected once. The specificity of this receptor is unknown. The record has no base qualities; no much larger clone is one base away. This sample includes further DNA sequences coding for the same CDR3. The CDR3 regions of human TCRbeta chains were analyzed by immunosequencing. The study's own analysis went as follows. Repertoire TCRs were matched against a reference library of SARS-CoV-2-specific TCRs generated with the MIRA antigen-specificity platform. Breadth was defined as the fraction of unique TCRs that were SARS-CoV-2-associated. Depth was defined as the fraction of total T cells that were SARS-CoV-2-associated. Using the MIRA data, every spike-specific TCR was mapped to the spike region that the TCR reacted to and assigned to either a CD4 or a CD8 class. Log10-transformed breadth and depth values were compared by one-way ANOVA with Sidak's multiple comparisons tests. What TCRdb holds here is the immuneACCESS table cut down to in-frame rearrangements. Part of the clones is not present; checked against another copy, under half of the missing clones reflect an unresolved V gene, and the others are unexplained. V and J calls and clone size are as listed in that table; D and trimming were resolved from the DNA. The sample table contains 100,000 to 120,000 clones; only one count was recorded for 88% of them. In total, the top ten clones hold around 10% of the sample.

The time point label corresponds to: baseline before first vaccination. Vaccinee samples were obtained from the UK trials COV001 and COV002, which included a single-blind randomized controlled phase 2/3 trial of AZD1222 (ChAdOx1 nCoV-19) in healthy adults. For TCRbeta chain sequencing, PBMC samples from trial participants were taken at day 0 and at day 28 after the second dose. This sample comprised peripheral blood, obtained on day 0 of AZD1222 vaccination. This receptor was taken from an adult in good health. Recombination connected TRBV5-1 to TRBJ1-4; the D gene lacks a confident call. The CDR3 has the sequence CASSLKPGEKLFF. The DNA sequence is as follows: TGCGCCAGCAGCTTGAAACCGGGGGAAAAACTGTTTTTT.